What follows describes a single T cell receptor beta chain. This specimen comes from a study of blood T cell repertoires in COVID-19. Study background: Samples came from the United States, Italy and Spain, spanning acute and convalescent COVID-19. The analysed material was cDNA or gDNA that came from T cells, B-cell-depleted T cells, or PBMCs.

In the original analysis: How many nucleated cells were present was estimated from reference gene primer amplification. Repertoires were generated with immunoSEQ multiplex PCR, while TCRdb's copy carries only in-frame clones and drops some. V and J calls plus clone size are reproduced from that table; the DNA served to infer D and trimming. The sample holds under 250,000 clones, approximately 83% seen once. Sequenced sample: peripheral blood. This TCR was sampled from a woman in her forties with active or convalescent COVID-19.

The CDR3 DNA sequence: TGTGCCTGGAGTGCTCGAACCCTAGGCCTCACCTTTCGAGATACGCAGTATTTT. Protein sequence: CAWSARTLGLTFRDTQYF. The chain combines TRBV30 with TRBJ2-3; D is ambiguous. Germline CDR1 is GTSNPN and CDR2 is SVGIG (reference sequence). The germline V and J ends were trimmed by 1 base and 5 bases, with 25 bases remaining between them. CDR3 size: 18 residues. The variable domain in full, with the rest retrieved from reference TRBV30 and TRBJ2-3, is SQTIHQWPATLVQPVGSPLSLECTVEGTSNPNLYWYRQAAGRGLQLLFYSVGIGQISSEVPQNLSASRPQDRQFILSSKKLLLSDSGFYLCAWSARTLGLTFRDTQYFGPGTRLTVL.